Shown below are 22 T cell receptor beta chains from a single sample sequenced in a study of blood T cell repertoires in COVID-19 (dated by TCRdb to about 2020). Receptors were amplified or captured by the immunoSEQ multiplex PCR assay. This is the immuneACCESS table as TCRdb keeps it, with only in-frame sequences that have V and J called. A part of the clones is gone; compared with another copy, unresolved V genes explain less than half, and the rest is unexplained. Here the sample has approximately 250,000 clones; about nine tenths occur a single time. The ten largest clones represent roughly 0.79% of the sample. Sequencing was carried out using peripheral blood. Source of these receptors: a man aged 25-40 years with COVID-19, enrolled during active disease.

The V gene is TRBV3-1 (or the pseudogene TRBV3-2), the J gene TRBJ2-3; 9 nucleotides agree with TRBD2. The CDR3 extends over 16 amino acids. V was pared by 2 bases and J by 2 bases, with 5 bases of the junction left unmatched. Germline loops: CDR1 LGHDT, CDR2 YNNKEL (reference sequence). The CDR3 region is CASSQYLAGNTDTQYF. CDR3 DNA: TGTGCCAGCAGCCAATACCTAGCGGGGAACACAGATACGCAGTATTTT.

The chain employs TRBV4-1 and TRBJ2-2; D gene unclear. CDR1 MGHRA and CDR2 YSYEKL come from the germline V gene. The germline V and J ends were trimmed by 8 bases and 1 base, with 5 bases remaining between them. The CDR3 has 12 residues. The CDR3 loop reads CASGLNTGELFF. The CDR3 coding sequence is TGCGCCAGCGGCTTGAACACCGGGGAGCTGTTTTTT.

As DNA, the CDR3 is TGTGCCATCAGTGAGTTTCAGGGTGGAAACACTGAAGCTTTCTTT. Residues: CAISEFQGGNTEAFF. The chain has TRBV10-3 and TRBJ1-1; tentatively, D is TRBD1 (5 bases). CDR3 length: 15 amino acids. Germline CDR1 ENHRY, CDR2 SYGVKD. Trimming removed 1 base from V and 2 bases from J, with 11 bases in between.

The chain joins TRBV24-1 to TRBJ1-1; D is undetermined. Germline CDR1 reads KGHDR; CDR2 reads SFDVKD. CDR3 size: 11 residues. V was shortened by 6 bases and J by 3 bases, with 4 bases between the two germline ends. The CDR3 DNA is TGTGCCACCAGTACTCACACTGAAGCTTTCTTT. The encoded protein is CATSTHTEAFF.

The chain carries TRBV10-3 and TRBJ2-7; D unclear. CDR1 ENHRY and CDR2 SYGVKD come from the germline V gene. The CDR3 spans 12 residues. V dropped 6 bases and J dropped 7 bases, with 13 bases sitting between them. The CDR3 loop is CAISRMTGEQYF. The DNA for the CDR3 is TGTGCCATCAGCCGAATGACCGGGGAGCAGTACTTC.

The CDR3 protein is CASSPRGGTNTEAFF. The CDR3 DNA sequence: TGTGCCAGCAGCCCAAGAGGAGGAACGAACACTGAAGCTTTCTTT. The V call is TRBV9, the J call TRBJ1-1; D is ambiguous. The V end was cut by 4 bases, the J end by 1 base, with 14 bases between. CDR1 is SGDLS, CDR2 YYNGEE, per germline. The CDR3 is 15 residues long.

The chain joins TRBV3-1 (or the pseudogene TRBV3-2) to TRBJ2-5, with D possibly being TRBD1 (6 bases). Germline values: CDR1 LGHDT, CDR2 YNNKEL (reference sequence). V lost 2 bases, J lost 5 bases, and 9 bases lay in between. This CDR3 has 13 amino acids. CDR3 coding DNA: TGTGCCAGCAGCCAACCCGACAGGGAGACCCAGTACTTC. Translating it yields CASSQPDRETQYF.

This clone has a single count. The genes are TRBV28 and TRBJ2-7; 11 bases match TRBD1. The V segment lost 6 bases and the J segment 3 bases; nucleotides outside the gene matches: 7. Germline loops: CDR1 MDHEN, CDR2 SYDVKM. CDR3 length equals 15 residues. Here the CDR3 DNA reads TGTGCCAGCAGCACCCGGGACAGGGGGTTCTACGAGCAGTACTTC. Residues: CASSTRDRGFYEQYF.

This chain connects TRBV12-5 to TRBJ2-7; maybe TRBD1 (6 bases). Per germline, CDR1 LGHNT and CDR2 FRNRAP. The CDR3 runs 12 residues. The V end lost 6 bases, the J end lost 5 bases, and 11 bases lay between the germline ends. CDR3 sequence (DNA): TGTGCTAGTGGACAGGGTTTCCACGAGCAGTACTTC. This codes for CASGQGFHEQYF.

Of note for this clone: The sample carries other DNA sequences with the same CDR3. This chain uses TRBV10-1 with TRBJ1-2; D gene ambiguous. Trimming pared 3 bases from V and 4 bases from J, leaving 3 bases between. CDR1 is WNHNN, CDR2 SYGVQD, per germline (reference sequence). The CDR3 is made up of 11 amino acids. CDR3 sequence reads: CASSDGYGYTF. The CDR3 coding sequence is TGCGCCAGCAGTGACGGCTATGGCTACACCTTC.

This sequence joins TRBV28 and TRBJ1-3; TRBD1 is a possible D gene (5 bases). CDR1 is MDHEN, CDR2 SYDVKM, per germline. Trimming removed 2 bases from V and 2 bases from J, with 10 bases in between. The CDR3 totals 15 residues. In nucleotides, the CDR3 is TGTGCCAGCAGTTTAGGGGGGAGCACTGGAAACACCATATATTTT. Residues: CASSLGGSTGNTIYF.

This clone was picked up one time. The chain employs TRBV3-1 (or the pseudogene TRBV3-2) and TRBJ2-7; D is ambiguous. The CDR3 is made up of 15 amino acids. The ends were cut back, 1 base at V and 0 bases at J, with 10 bases in the middle. Germline-derived CDR1 and CDR2 are LGHDT and YNNKEL (reference sequence). The CDR3 DNA reads TGTGCCAGCAGCCAAGGTTTCGTCAGCTCCTACGAGCAGTACTTC. Protein: CASSQGFVSSYEQYF.

This clone came up a few times. This chain connects TRBV5-4 to TRBJ1-2; D may be TRBD1 (6 bases). The V gene lost 1 base and the J gene lost 3 bases, with 10 bases spanning the gap. This CDR3 spans 14 amino acids. CDR1 and CDR2 from the germline V gene are SGHNT and YYREEE (reference sequence). DNA of the CDR3: TGTGCCAGCAGCTTGAAACGACAGGACTATGGCTACACCTTC. Protein: CASSLKRQDYGYTF.

V is TRBV18 and J is TRBJ2-2; 8 bases agree with TRBD1. V gave up 6 bases and J gave up 5 bases; unmatched junction bases: 8. The V gene's germline CDR1 is KGHSH and CDR2 LQKENI. The CDR3 is made up of 15 amino acids. CDR3 protein: CASSSGGARTGELFF. In DNA, the CDR3 is TGTGCCAGCTCCTCAGGGGGCGCAAGAACCGGGGAGCTGTTTTTT. The full variable domain, with the rest looked up from reference TRBV18 and TRBJ2-2, is NAGVMQNPRHLVRRRGQEARLRCSPMKGHSHVYWYRQLPEEGLKFMVYLQKENIIDESGMPKERFSAEFPKEGPSILRIQQVVRGDSAAYFCASSSGGARTGELFFGEGSRLTVL.

V and J are TRBV9 and TRBJ2-7, with a weak D call TRBD2 (5 bases). The V and J ends lost 0 bases and 2 bases respectively, with 12 bases between them. There are 15 residues in the CDR3. CDR1 is SGDLS and CDR2 is YYNGEE in the germline V gene. In DNA, the CDR3 is TGTGCCAGCAGCGTAGAGGGAGTTTCCCCCTACGAGCAGTACTTC. Its translation is CASSVEGVSPYEQYF.

The chain has TRBV7-9 and TRBJ1-1; no clear D gene. CDR1 is SEHNR and CDR2 is FQNEAQ in the germline V gene (reference sequence). This CDR3 comprises 12 residues. The V end lost 7 bases, the J end lost 3 bases, and 9 bases lay between the germline ends. CDR3: CASNRGDTEAFF. DNA of the CDR3: TGTGCCAGCAACCGAGGCGACACTGAAGCTTTCTTT.

V usage is TRBV18 and J usage is TRBJ2-2, with D maybe TRBD2 (6 bases). CDR1 KGHSH and CDR2 LQKENI come from the germline V gene. V gave up 2 bases and J gave up 4 bases, with 11 bases separating them. This CDR3 has 15 amino acids. In nucleotides, the CDR3 is TGTGCCAGCTCACCAGTAGCGGATGTCACCGGGGAGCTGTTTTTT. It yields the protein CASSPVADVTGELFF.

V is TRBV6-5 and J is TRBJ1-1; TRBD1 matches 7 bases. CDR1 and CDR2 (germline): MNHEY, SVGAGI. The CDR3 contains 15 residues. V lost 7 bases to trimming and J lost 2 bases; unmatched junction nucleotides: 10. The DNA for the CDR3 is TGTGCCAGCACACAGGACAGGCGACCAAACACTGAAGCTTTCTTT. This codes for CASTQDRRPNTEAFF.

V gene TRBV12-3 or TRBV12-4 combines with J gene TRBJ2-2; D uncertain. The CDR3 is 11 amino acids. Trimming left V 6 bases short and J 5 bases short, with 4 bases between. CDR3 bases: TGTGCCAGCAGCTATACCGGGGAGCTGTTTTTT. This codes for CASSYTGELFF.

The gene calls are TRBV6-5 and TRBJ1-6, with D perhaps TRBD1 (6 bases). V lost 5 bases, J lost 8 bases, and 16 bases lay in between. CDR1 is MNHEY, CDR2 SVGAGI, per germline. The CDR3 is made up of 15 amino acids. CDR3: CASSHPRGLYSPLHF. The DNA of the CDR3 is TGTGCCAGCAGTCACCCGCGGGGGCTGTATTCACCCCTCCACTTT.

CDR3 loop: CASSHGQGTYNEQFF. In DNA form, the CDR3 reads TGCGCCAGCAGCCATGGACAGGGGACTTACAATGAGCAGTTCTTC. The chain employs TRBV5-1 and TRBJ2-1, with 9 bases identical to TRBD1. With V trimmed by 4 bases and J by 4 bases, 6 bases remained unmatched. Germline lookup yields CDR1 SGHRS and CDR2 YFSETQ. The CDR3 length is 15 residues.

The rearrangement links TRBV3-1 (or the pseudogene TRBV3-2) to TRBJ2-2; D is unresolved. Germline CDR1 LGHDT, CDR2 YNNKEL (reference sequence). The CDR3 has 14 amino acids. The ends were cut back, 5 bases at V and 2 bases at J, with 9 bases in the middle. Here the CDR3 DNA reads TGTGCCAGCAGCGTCCTATATAACACCGGGGAGCTGTTTTTT. Its protein is CASSVLYNTGELFF.